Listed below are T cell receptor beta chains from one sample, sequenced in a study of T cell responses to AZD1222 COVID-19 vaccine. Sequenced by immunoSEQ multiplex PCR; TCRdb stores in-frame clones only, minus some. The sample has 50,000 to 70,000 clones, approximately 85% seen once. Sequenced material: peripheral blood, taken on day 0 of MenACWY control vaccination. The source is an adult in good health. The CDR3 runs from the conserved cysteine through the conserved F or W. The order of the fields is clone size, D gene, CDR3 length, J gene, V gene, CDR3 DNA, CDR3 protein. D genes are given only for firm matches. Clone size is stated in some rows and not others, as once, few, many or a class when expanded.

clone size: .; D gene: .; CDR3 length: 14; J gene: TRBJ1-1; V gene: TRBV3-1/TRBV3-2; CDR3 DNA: TGTGCCAGCAGCCAAGTCTCCCTGAACACTGAAGCTTTCTTT; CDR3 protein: CASSQVSLNTEAFF
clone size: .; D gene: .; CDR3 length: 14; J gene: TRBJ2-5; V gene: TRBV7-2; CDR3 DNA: TGTGCCAGCAGCTTAGGAGGTAGAGGAGAGACCCAGTACTTC; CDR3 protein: CASSLGGRGETQYF
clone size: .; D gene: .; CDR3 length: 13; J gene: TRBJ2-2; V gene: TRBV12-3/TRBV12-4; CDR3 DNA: TGTGCCAGCCGGGGATCGAACACCGGGGAGCTGTTTTTT; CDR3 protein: CASRGSNTGELFF
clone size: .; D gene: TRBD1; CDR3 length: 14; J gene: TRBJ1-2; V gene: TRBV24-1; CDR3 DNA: TGTGCCACCAGTGATTGGGACAGACCCTATGGCTACACCTTC; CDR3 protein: CATSDWDRPYGYTF
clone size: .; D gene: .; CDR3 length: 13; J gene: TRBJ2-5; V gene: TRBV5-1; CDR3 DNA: TGCGCCAGCAGCTTAATGGACCAAGAGACCCAGTACTTC; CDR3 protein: CASSLMDQETQYF
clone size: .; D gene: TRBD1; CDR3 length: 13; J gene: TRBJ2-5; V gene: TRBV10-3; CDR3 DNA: TGTGCCATCACCCAGGGGGCTCTAGAGACCCAGTACTTC; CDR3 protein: CAITQGALETQYF
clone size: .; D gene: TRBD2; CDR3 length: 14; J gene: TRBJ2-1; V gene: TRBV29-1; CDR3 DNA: TGCAGCGTGGGGACTAGCGGGAGTTACAATGAGCAGTTCTTC; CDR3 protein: CSVGTSGSYNEQFF
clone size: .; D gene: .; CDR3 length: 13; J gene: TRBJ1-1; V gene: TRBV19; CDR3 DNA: TGTGCCAGTAGTCAAAGGGGGGACACTGAAGCTTTCTTT; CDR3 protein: CASSQRGDTEAFF
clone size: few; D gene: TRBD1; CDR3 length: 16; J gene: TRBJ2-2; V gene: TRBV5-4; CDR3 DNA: TGTGCCAGCAGCCCTAACAGGGGGCAGGTTCCCGGGGAGCTGTTTTTT; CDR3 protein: CASSPNRGQVPGELFF
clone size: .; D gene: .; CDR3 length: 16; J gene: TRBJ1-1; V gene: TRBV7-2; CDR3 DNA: TGTGCCAGCAGCTTAGCGGGGGGGCAGGTCAGAAGCGGAGCTTTCTTT; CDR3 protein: CASSLAGGQVRSGAFF
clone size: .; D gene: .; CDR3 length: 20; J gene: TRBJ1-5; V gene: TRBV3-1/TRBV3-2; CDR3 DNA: TGTGCCAGCAGCCAAGATAGAATAGTAGAGGTGACAGCTGGCAATCAGCCCCAGCATTTT; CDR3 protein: CASSQDRIVEVTAGNQPQHF
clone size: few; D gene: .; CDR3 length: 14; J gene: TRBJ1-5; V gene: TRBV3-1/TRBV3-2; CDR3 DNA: TGTGCCAGCAGCCAAAACGTGGGCAATCAGCCCCAGCATTTT; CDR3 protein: CASSQNVGNQPQHF
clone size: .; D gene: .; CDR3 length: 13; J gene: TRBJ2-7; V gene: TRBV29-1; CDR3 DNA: TGCAGCGTTGGAGGGGGGGCCATCTACGAGCAGTACTTC; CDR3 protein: CSVGGGAIYEQYF
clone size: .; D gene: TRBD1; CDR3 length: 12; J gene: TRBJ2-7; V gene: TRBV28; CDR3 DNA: TGTGCCAGCAGTCAGGGGGCGAGCGAGCAGTACTTC; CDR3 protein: CASSQGASEQYF
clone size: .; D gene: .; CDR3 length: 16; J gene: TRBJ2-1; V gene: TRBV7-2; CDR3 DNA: TGTGCCAGCAGCAGGCCGGGGACCTCCTCCTACAATGAGCAGTTCTTC; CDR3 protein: CASSRPGTSSYNEQFF
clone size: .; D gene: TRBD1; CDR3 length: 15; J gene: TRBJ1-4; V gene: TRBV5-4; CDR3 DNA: TGTGCCAGCAGTTCCGATGGCACAGGGGATGAAAAACTGTTTTTT; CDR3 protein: CASSSDGTGDEKLFF
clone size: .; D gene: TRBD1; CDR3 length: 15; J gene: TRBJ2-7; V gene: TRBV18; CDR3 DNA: TGTGCCAGCTCACCAGATCGATACAGGGGCTACGAGCAGTACTTC; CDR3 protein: CASSPDRYRGYEQYF
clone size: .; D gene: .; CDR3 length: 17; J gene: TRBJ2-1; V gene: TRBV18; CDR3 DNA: TGTGCCAGCTCACGACCCATGCTACAGGCCTCCTACAATGAGCAGTTCTTC; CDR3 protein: CASSRPMLQASYNEQFF
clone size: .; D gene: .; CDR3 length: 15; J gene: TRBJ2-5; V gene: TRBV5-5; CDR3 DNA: TGTGCCAGCAGCCCCGAAAGGGCTAACCAAGAGACCCAGTACTTC; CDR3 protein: CASSPERANQETQYF
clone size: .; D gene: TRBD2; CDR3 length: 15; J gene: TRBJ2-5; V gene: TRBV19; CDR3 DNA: TGTGCCAGTAGCCGGACTAGCCGGGCGGGGGAGACCCAGTACTTC; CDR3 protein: CASSRTSRAGETQYF
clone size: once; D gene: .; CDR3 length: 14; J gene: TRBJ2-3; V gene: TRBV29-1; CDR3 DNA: TGCAGCGCTCGAGGAGACCGATTCACAGATACGCAGTATTTT; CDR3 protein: CSARGDRFTDTQYF
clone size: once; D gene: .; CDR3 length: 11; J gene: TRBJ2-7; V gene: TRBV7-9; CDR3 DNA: TGTGCCAGCAGCGCCGAAGGAGGGCAGTACTTC; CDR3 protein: CASSAEGGQYF
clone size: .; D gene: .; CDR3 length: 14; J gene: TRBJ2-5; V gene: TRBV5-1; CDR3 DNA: TGCGCCAGCAGCCTCGTCCACAGGGACGAGACCCAGTACTTC; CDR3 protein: CASSLVHRDETQYF
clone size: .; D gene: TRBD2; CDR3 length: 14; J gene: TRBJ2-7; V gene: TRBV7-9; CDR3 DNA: TGTGCCAGCAGCTTAGTAGCGGGAGTGGCAGAGCAGTACTTC; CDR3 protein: CASSLVAGVAEQYF
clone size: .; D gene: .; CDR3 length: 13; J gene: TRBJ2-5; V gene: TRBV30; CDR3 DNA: TGTGCCTGGAGTGGGAGCAGAGGAGAGACCCAGTACTTC; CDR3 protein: CAWSGSRGETQYF
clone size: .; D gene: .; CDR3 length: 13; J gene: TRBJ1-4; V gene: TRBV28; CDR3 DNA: TGTGCCAGCAGCCCGGGCAGTCGTGAAAAACTGTTTTTT; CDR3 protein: CASSPGSREKLFF
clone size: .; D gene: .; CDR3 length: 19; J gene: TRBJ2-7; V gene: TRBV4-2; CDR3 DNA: TGTGCCAGCAGCCCTTCCCCTATAAGAAGGGCAGGGGGGTCAGGGGAGCAGTACTTC; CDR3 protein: CASSPSPIRRAGGSGEQYF
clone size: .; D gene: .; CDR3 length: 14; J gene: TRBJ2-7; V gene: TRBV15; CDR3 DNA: TGTGCCACCTCCGGGACCCCGTTCTCCTACGAGCAGTACTTC; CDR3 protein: CATSGTPFSYEQYF
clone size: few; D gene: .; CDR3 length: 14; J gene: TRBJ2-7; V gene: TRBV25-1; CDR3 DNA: TGTGCCAGCAGAGTTGATAGGCCCCCCTACGAGCAGTACTTC; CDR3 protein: CASRVDRPPYEQYF
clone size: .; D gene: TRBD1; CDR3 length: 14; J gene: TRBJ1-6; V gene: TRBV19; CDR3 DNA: TGTGCCAGTAGTATTCAGGGGGCCAATTCACCCCTCCACTTT; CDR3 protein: CASSIQGANSPLHF
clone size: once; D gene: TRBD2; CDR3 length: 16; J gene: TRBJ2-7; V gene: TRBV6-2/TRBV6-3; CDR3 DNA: TGTGCCAGCAGTTCCCCTTTTTGGACTAGCGGGAACGAGCAGTACTTC; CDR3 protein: CASSSPFWTSGNEQYF
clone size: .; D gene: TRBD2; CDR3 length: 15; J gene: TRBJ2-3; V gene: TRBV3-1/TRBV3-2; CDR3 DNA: TGTGCCAGCAGCCAAACGGGAGGGGGGACAGATACGCAGTATTTT; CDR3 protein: CASSQTGGGTDTQYF
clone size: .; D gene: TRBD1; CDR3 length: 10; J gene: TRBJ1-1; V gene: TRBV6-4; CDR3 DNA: TGTGCCAGTAGACAGGGTGAAGCTTTCTTT; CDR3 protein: CASRQGEAFF
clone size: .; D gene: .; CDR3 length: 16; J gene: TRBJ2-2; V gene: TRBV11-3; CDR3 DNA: TGTGCCAGCAGCTTAGATGGGCTAGTCAACACCGGGGAGCTGTTTTTT; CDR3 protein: CASSLDGLVNTGELFF
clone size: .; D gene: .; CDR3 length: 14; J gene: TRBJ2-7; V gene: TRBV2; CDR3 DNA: TGTGCCAGCAGTGCCTGGGGGGCCCCCTACGAGCAGTACTTC; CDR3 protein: CASSAWGAPYEQYF
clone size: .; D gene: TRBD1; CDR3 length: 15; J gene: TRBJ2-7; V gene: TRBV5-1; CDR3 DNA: TGCGCCAGCAGCCCAGAGGGACAGTTCGAACGTGAGCAGTACTTC; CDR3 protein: CASSPEGQFEREQYF
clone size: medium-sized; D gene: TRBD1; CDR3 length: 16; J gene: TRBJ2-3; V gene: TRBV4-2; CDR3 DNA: TGTGCCAGCAGCCAAGAAAGGGGGCTCGGCACAGATACGCAGTATTTT; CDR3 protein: CASSQERGLGTDTQYF
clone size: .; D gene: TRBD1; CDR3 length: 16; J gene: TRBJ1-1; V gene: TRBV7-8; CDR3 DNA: TGTGCCAGCAGCATTCAATACAGGGGGATGAACACTGAAGCTTTCTTT; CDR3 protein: CASSIQYRGMNTEAFF
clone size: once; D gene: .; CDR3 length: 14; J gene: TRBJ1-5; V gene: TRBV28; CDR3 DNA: TGTGCCAGCAGTTTAAACGCAGGGGTTCAGCCCCAGCATTTT; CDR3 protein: CASSLNAGVQPQHF
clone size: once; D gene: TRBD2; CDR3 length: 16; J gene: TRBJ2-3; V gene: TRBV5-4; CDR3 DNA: TGTGCCAGCAGCCCACTAGCGGGTTGGAGCACAGATACGCAGTATTTT; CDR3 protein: CASSPLAGWSTDTQYF
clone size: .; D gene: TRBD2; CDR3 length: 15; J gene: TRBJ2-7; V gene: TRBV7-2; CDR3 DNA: TGTGCCAGCAGCATAGGGACTAGCGGGAGGTACGAGCAGTACTTC; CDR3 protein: CASSIGTSGRYEQYF
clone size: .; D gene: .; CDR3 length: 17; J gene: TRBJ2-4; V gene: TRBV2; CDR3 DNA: TGTGCCAGCAGTGAAGACAGGGCCTCGATAGCCAAAAACATTCAGTACTTC; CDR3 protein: CASSEDRASIAKNIQYF
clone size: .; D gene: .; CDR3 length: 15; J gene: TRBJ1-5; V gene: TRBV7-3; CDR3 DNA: TGTGCCAGCAGCTCCCCAAGGGGAAGCAATCAGCCCCAGCATTTT; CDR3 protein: CASSSPRGSNQPQHF
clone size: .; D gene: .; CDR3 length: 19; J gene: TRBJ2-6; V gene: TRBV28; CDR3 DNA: TGTGCCAGCAGTTTATCCACGGGGGCCAAGGGCTCTGGGGCCAACGTCCTGACTTTC; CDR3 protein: CASSLSTGAKGSGANVLTF
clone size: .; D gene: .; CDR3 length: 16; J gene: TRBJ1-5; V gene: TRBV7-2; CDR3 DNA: TGTGCCAGCAGTCAGGGTCCAGTCTCGAGCAATCAGCCCCAGCATTTT; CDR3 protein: CASSQGPVSSNQPQHF
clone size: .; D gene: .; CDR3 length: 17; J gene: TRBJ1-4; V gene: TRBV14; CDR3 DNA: TGTGCCAGCAGCCAAGATGGTAGGACAGCAACTAATGAAAAACTGTTTTTT; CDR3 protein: CASSQDGRTATNEKLFF
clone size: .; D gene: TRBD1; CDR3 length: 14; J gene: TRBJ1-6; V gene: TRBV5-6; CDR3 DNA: TGTGCCAGCAGCTTACGACAGGGTTATTCACCCCTCCACTTT; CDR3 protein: CASSLRQGYSPLHF
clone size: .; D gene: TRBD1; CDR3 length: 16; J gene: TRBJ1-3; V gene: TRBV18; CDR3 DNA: TGTGCCAGCTCACCCCCACAGGGGGTAAATGGAAACACCATATATTTT; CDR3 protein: CASSPPQGVNGNTIYF
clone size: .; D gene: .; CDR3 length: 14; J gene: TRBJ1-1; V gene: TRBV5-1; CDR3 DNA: TGCGCCAGCAGCTTGGCGGGGGCGGGAACTGAAGCTTTCTTT; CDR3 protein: CASSLAGAGTEAFF
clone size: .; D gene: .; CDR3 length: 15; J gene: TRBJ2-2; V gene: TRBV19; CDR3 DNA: TGTGCCAGTAGTACGGTCAACCAGCGGACCGGGGAGCTGTTTTTT; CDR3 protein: CASSTVNQRTGELFF
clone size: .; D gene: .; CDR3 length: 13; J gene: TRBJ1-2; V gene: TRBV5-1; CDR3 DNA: TGCGCCAGCAGCTTACAGGATAACTATGGCTACACCTTC; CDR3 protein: CASSLQDNYGYTF
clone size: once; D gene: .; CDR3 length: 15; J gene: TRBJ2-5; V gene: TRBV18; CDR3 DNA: TGTGCCAGCTCACCGTTGGCCACAAACCAAGAGACCCAGTACTTC; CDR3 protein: CASSPLATNQETQYF
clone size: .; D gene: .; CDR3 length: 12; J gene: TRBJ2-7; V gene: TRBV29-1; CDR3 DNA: TGCAGCGTTGAATTGGGTTCCTACGAGCAGTACTTC; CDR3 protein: CSVELGSYEQYF
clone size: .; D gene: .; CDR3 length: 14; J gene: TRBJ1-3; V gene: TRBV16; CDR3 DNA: TGTGCCAGCAGCCAAGCAGCCTCTGGAAACACCATATATTTT; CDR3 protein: CASSQAASGNTIYF
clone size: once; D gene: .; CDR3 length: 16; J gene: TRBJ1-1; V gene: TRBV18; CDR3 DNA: TGTGCCAGCTCACCGAGCGTAGGCGGGCTGAACACTGAAGCTTTCTTT; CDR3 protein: CASSPSVGGLNTEAFF